The 32 T cell receptor beta chains below were found in one sample sequenced in a study of blood T cell repertoires in COVID-19. This table comes from immunoSEQ multiplex PCR, and its TCRdb copy is limited to in-frame clones, with some not included. The table lists a few hundred thousand clones, more than 75% of them singletons. Source material: PBMCs or T cells enriched from blood (not recorded which). These receptors were taken from a woman aged 18-29 years who had recovered from COVID-19.

V usage is TRBV11-2 and J usage is TRBJ2-2; weak D call: TRBD1 (6 bases). Germline V gene data show CDR1 as SGHAT and CDR2 as FQNNGV. This CDR3 has 16 residues. Trimming left V 3 bases short and J 4 bases short, with 15 bases between. CDR3 DNA: TGTGCCAGCAGCTTGTGGCGGACAGCCTTCACCGGGGAGCTGTTTTTT. Amino acid sequence: CASSLWRTAFTGELFF.

V usage is TRBV5-1 and J usage is TRBJ1-6; no clear D. In germline, CDR1 is SGHRS, CDR2 YFSETQ. The CDR3 extends over 17 amino acids. The germline V and J ends were trimmed by 0 bases and 1 base, with 11 bases remaining between them. The CDR3 nucleotides are TGCGCCAGCAGCTTGGCCGGGCCGGGATCCTATAATTCACCCCTCCACTTT. This gives the protein CASSLAGPGSYNSPLHF. Looking up the rest from reference TRBV5-1 and TRBJ1-6 gives the full variable domain: KAGVTQTPRYLIKTRGQQVTLSCSPISGHRSVSWYQQTPGQGLQFLFEYFSETQRNKGNFPGRFSGRQFSNSRSEMNVSTLELGDSALYLCASSLAGPGSYNSPLHFGNGTRLTVT.

This chain joins TRBV5-4 and TRBJ1-2; D not certain. Trimming took 5 bases from V and 4 from J, leaving 18 bases between them. CDR3 length: 15 residues. From germline, CDR1 is SGHNT and CDR2 YYREEE (reference sequence). The CDR3: CASRPGRTRGYGYTF. The DNA for the CDR3 is TGTGCCAGCAGGCCCGGTAGGACCCGGGGCTATGGCTACACCTTC. Supplemented by reference TRBV5-4 and TRBJ1-2, the full variable domain reads ETGVTQSPTHLIKTRGQQVTLRCSSQSGHNTVSWYQQALGQGPQFIFQYYREEENGRGNFPPRFSGLQFPNYSSELNVNALELDDSALYLCASRPGRTRGYGYTFGSGTRLTVV.

As to this clone: The identical CDR3 is also encoded by other nucleotide sequences in the sample. This sequence joins TRBV6-5 and TRBJ1-1; TRBD1 agrees at 7 bases. Germline CDR1 and CDR2: MNHEY and SVGAGI. This CDR3 contains 13 residues. V lost 5 bases to trimming and J lost 1 base; unmatched junction nucleotides: 1. The CDR3 sequence is CASSRQGNTEAFF. CDR3 coding DNA: TGTGCCAGCAGTAGACAGGGGAACACTGAAGCTTTCTTT.

The chain combines TRBV24-1 with TRBJ2-2; 9 bases fit TRBD2. Looked up from germline, CDR1 is KGHDR and CDR2 is SFDVKD. V lost 10 bases and J lost 5; bases outside the gene matches: 7. The CDR3 is made up of 14 amino acids. The CDR3 spells CATQPAGGTGELFF. The CDR3 nucleotides read TGTGCCACGCAACCAGCGGGGGGAACCGGGGAGCTGTTTTTT.

V usage is TRBV2 and J usage is TRBJ1-5; 7 bases agree with TRBD1. J was trimmed by 0 bases and V by 6 bases; bases with no gene match: 5. This CDR3 spans 15 amino acids. Germline values: CDR1 SNHLY, CDR2 FYNNEI. For the CDR3, the DNA is TGTGCCAGCAGGGACAGGCCTTATAGCAATCAGCCCCAGCATTTT. Amino acids: CASRDRPYSNQPQHF.

This chain joins TRBV5-6 and TRBJ1-4; D unresolved. The CDR3 has 14 amino acids. Germline loops: CDR1 SGHDT, CDR2 YYEEEE. The V and J ends lost 1 base and 7 bases respectively, with 11 bases between them. The CDR3 sequence is CASSLNRASEKLFF. The CDR3 bases are TGTGCCAGCAGCTTGAACCGAGCGAGTGAAAAACTGTTTTTT.

Concerning this clone itself: An end of the junction does not agree with germline; a read error may underlie this. V gene TRBV7-7 combines with J gene TRBJ1-5; D might be TRBD1 (5 bases). There are 14 residues in the CDR3. Per the germline V gene, CDR1 is SSHAT and CDR2 is FNYEAQ (reference sequence). CDR3 sequence (DNA): TGTGCTAGCAGCTTATGGGCGGCAGGGCGGCCCCAGCATTTT. Translating it yields CASSLWAAGRPQHF. Full variable domain (rest looked up from reference TRBV7-7 and TRBJ1-5): GAGVSQSPRYKVTKRGQDVTLRCDPISSHATLYWYQQALGQGPEFLTYFNYEAQPDKSGLPSDRFSAERPEGSISTLTIQRTEQRDSAMYRCASSLWAAGRPQHFGDGTRLSIL.

The chain combines TRBV5-4 with TRBJ2-3, with TRBD2 matching over 7 bases. The germline V gene has CDR1 SGHNT and CDR2 YYREEE (reference sequence). The CDR3 has 15 amino acids. The ends lost 0 bases at V and 1 base at J; junction bases unmatched: 2. In DNA form, the CDR3 reads TGTGCCAGCAGCTTGGCCCTAGCGGGCACAGATACGCAGTATTTT. Amino acid sequence: CASSLALAGTDTQYF. The full variable domain, its missing parts supplied by reference TRBV5-4 and TRBJ2-3, is ETGVTQSPTHLIKTRGQQVTLRCSSQSGHNTVSWYQQALGQGPQFIFQYYREEENGRGNFPPRFSGLQFPNYSSELNVNALELDDSALYLCASSLALAGTDTQYFGPGTRLTVL.

The V and J genes are TRBV4-1 and TRBJ1-2, with 8 bases that match TRBD1. The junction had 9 bases not matched to a gene; V was cut back by 1 base and J by 8 bases. The CDR3 totals 15 residues. Germline V gene lookup returns CDR1 MGHRA and CDR2 YSYEKL. The DNA of the CDR3 is TGCGCCAGCAGCCAAGCTCCCAGGGGGCTGATCGGCTACACCTTC. Its translation is CASSQAPRGLIGYTF.

This chain uses TRBV3-1 (or the pseudogene TRBV3-2) with TRBJ2-1; the D gene is possibly TRBD1 (6 bases). The CDR3 runs to 12 residues. Germline V gene lookup returns CDR1 LGHDT and CDR2 YNNKEL (reference sequence). Trimming left V 1 base short and J 9 bases short, with 7 bases between. CDR3 region: CASSQARGEQFF. The CDR3 DNA is TGTGCCAGCAGCCAAGCCAGGGGTGAGCAGTTCTTC.

The J gene is TRBJ1-4, the V gene TRBV9, with TRBD1 as a possible D gene (6 bases). This CDR3 region has 14 residues. The V and J ends lost 0 bases and 11 bases respectively, with 14 bases between them. The germline V gene encodes CDR1 SGDLS and CDR2 YYNGEE. CDR3 loop: CASSVESEQGKLFF. The CDR3 nucleotides are TGTGCCAGCAGCGTAGAATCCGAACAGGGCAAACTGTTTTTT.

This chain uses TRBV28 with TRBJ2-7, with TRBD1 identical over 7 bases. The trim removed 2 bases at V and 4 bases at J, leaving 2 bases unmatched. The CDR3 loop spans 13 amino acids. Germline V gene sequence: CDR1 MDHEN, CDR2 SYDVKM. The CDR3 nucleotides are TGTGCCAGCAGTTTAGGGACAGATTACGAGCAGTACTTC. Amino acids: CASSLGTDYEQYF.

The genes are TRBV19 and TRBJ2-1, with 7 bases that match TRBD1. The CDR3 extends over 16 amino acids. CDR1 LNHDA and CDR2 SQIVND come from the germline V gene (reference sequence). The junction had 5 bases not matched to a gene; V was cut back by 3 bases and J by 0 bases. In nucleotides, the CDR3 is TGTGCCAGTAGTATCGGACAGGAAAGCTCCTACAATGAGCAGTTCTTC. The encoded protein is CASSIGQESSYNEQFF.

V is TRBV3-1 (or the pseudogene TRBV3-2) and J is TRBJ1-2, with D possibly TRBD1 on 6 matching bases. Per the germline V gene, CDR1 is LGHDT and CDR2 is YNNKEL (reference sequence). V was shortened by 2 bases and J by 14 bases, with 12 bases between the two germline ends. CDR3 size: 11 residues. The chain's CDR3 is CASSQNRALTF. CDR3 DNA sequence: TGTGCCAGCAGCCAAAACAGGGCTCTGACCTTC.

A few counts support this clone. The V and J genes are TRBV10-3 and TRBJ2-7; weak D call: TRBD1 (6 bases). V was clipped by 3 bases and J by 2 bases, with 14 bases between them. CDR1 and CDR2 (germline): ENHRY, SYGVKD. CDR3 length: 15 residues. As DNA, the CDR3 is TGTGCCATCAGTGACCACAGGGTTGGCACCTACGAGCAGTACTTC. The encoded protein is CAISDHRVGTYEQYF.

The chain carries TRBV5-1 and TRBJ1-5, with TRBD1 matching over 10 bases. Trimming took 4 bases from V and 5 from J; bases not matched to a gene: 3. Looked up from germline, CDR1 is SGHRS and CDR2 is YFSETQ. The CDR3 has 14 residues. For the CDR3, the DNA is TGCGCCAGCAGCGCCGACAGGGGGCATCAGCCCCAGCATTTT. It specifies CASSADRGHQPQHF.

The genes are TRBV4-1 and TRBJ1-5, with D unclear. V was clipped by 1 base and J by 6 bases, with 10 bases between them. This CDR3 region has 14 residues. Germline values: CDR1 MGHRA, CDR2 YSYEKL. For the CDR3, the DNA is TGCGCCAGCAGCCAAGCGGCAGAGGGTCAGCCCCAGCATTTT. Its translation is CASSQAAEGQPQHF.

This clone was seen a single time. V gene TRBV7-8 combines with J gene TRBJ2-1; 7 bases match TRBD2. From germline, CDR1 is SGHVS and CDR2 FQNEAQ. The CDR3 contains 16 residues. Losses at the gene ends were 2 bases for V and 4 bases for J; bases not matched to a gene: 8. CDR3 region: CASSLNGGDLYNEQFF. CDR3 nucleotides: TGTGCCAGCAGCTTAAATGGGGGGGACCTTTACAATGAGCAGTTCTTC.

J is TRBJ2-5 and V is TRBV7-9; 9 positions match TRBD1. After removal of 5 bases from V and 4 bases from J, the junction contained 11 bases not matched to a gene. Germline CDR1 is SEHNR and CDR2 is FQNEAQ (reference sequence). The CDR3 has 16 amino acids. This chain's CDR3 is CASSPSRDRVLETQYF. The DNA for the CDR3 is TGTGCCAGCAGCCCTTCGCGGGACAGGGTGTTAGAGACCCAGTACTTC. Full variable domain (rest looked up from reference TRBV7-9 and TRBJ2-5): DTGVSQNPRHKITKRGQNVTFRCDPISEHNRLYWYRQTLGQGPEFLTYFQNEAQLEKSRLLSDRFSAERPKGSFSTLEIQRTEQGDSAMYLCASSPSRDRVLETQYFGPGTRLLVL.

The rearrangement joins TRBV15 to TRBJ2-1; the match to TRBD2 covers 14 bases. Germline CDR1 reads LNHNV; CDR2 reads YYDKDF (reference sequence). V lost 3 bases, J lost 9 bases, and 7 bases stayed unmatched. This CDR3 has 16 residues. CDR3 nucleotide sequence: TGTGCCACCAGCAGCCCGGGACTAGCGGGGGTTGGTGAGCAGTTCTTC. Residues: CATSSPGLAGVGEQFF.

There are a few counts of this clone. This chain links TRBV2 with TRBJ1-1, with D possibly TRBD1 on 6 matching bases. The CDR3 loop spans 15 amino acids. V was pared by 5 bases and J by 5 bases, with 18 bases between. Germline V gene data show CDR1 as SNHLY and CDR2 as FYNNEI. CDR3 DNA: TGTGCCAGCAGTTTACAGGGTTCGACGGGGACTGAAGCTTTCTTT. Its translation is CASSLQGSTGTEAFF. The full variable domain, with the rest looked up from reference TRBV2 and TRBJ1-1, is EPEVTQTPSHQVTQMGQEVILRCVPISNHLYFYWYRQILGQKVEFLVSFYNNEISEKSEIFDDQFSVERPDGSNFTLKIRSTKLEDSAMYFCASSLQGSTGTEAFFGQGTRLTVV.

Only a few counts were recorded for this clone. The chain carries TRBV27 and TRBJ1-1; 7 positions match TRBD1. Germline CDR1 reads MNHEY; CDR2 reads SMNVEV (reference sequence). The CDR3 runs to 15 residues. The V gene end was trimmed by 5 bases and the J gene end by 4 bases; junction bases not matched to a gene: 10. The CDR3 sequence is CASSPPQTGPTEAFF. The CDR3 DNA reads as TGTGCCAGCAGTCCCCCACAGACAGGGCCCACTGAAGCTTTCTTT.

This clone came up a few times. The gene calls are TRBV5-1 and TRBJ1-1; TRBD1 might be the D (5 bases). This CDR3 comprises 14 residues. In germline, CDR1 is SGHRS, CDR2 YFSETQ. The germline V and J ends were trimmed by 4 bases and 0 bases, with 10 bases remaining between them. The CDR3 spells CASSALTVNTEAFF. CDR3 nucleotide sequence: TGCGCCAGCAGCGCGTTGACAGTGAACACTGAAGCTTTCTTT.

This clone appeared a single time. The chain links TRBV5-1 to TRBJ2-7, with D possibly matching TRBD2 (6 bases). V lost 0 bases, J lost 3 bases, and 10 bases lay in between. The CDR3 is 14 residues long. Per the germline V gene, CDR1 is SGHRS and CDR2 is YFSETQ. CDR3 bases: TGCGCCAGCAGCTTGGACCAGGGACTCTACGAGCAGTACTTC. Translating it yields CASSLDQGLYEQYF.

J is TRBJ2-3 and V is TRBV6-5; TRBD2 might be the D (7 bases). This CDR3 is built from 15 residues. CDR1 MNHEY and CDR2 SVGAGI come from the germline V gene. The V and J ends lost 6 bases and 2 bases respectively, with 15 bases between them. CDR3 loop: CASRPEGGPTDTQYF. The DNA for the CDR3 is TGTGCCAGCAGACCGGAGGGGGGGCCCACAGATACGCAGTATTTT.

The chain's CDR3 is CASSVAPRENTEAFF. CDR3 bases: TGTGCCAGCAGCGTAGCTCCGAGGGAAAACACTGAAGCTTTCTTT. The genes are TRBV9 and TRBJ1-1; D unclear. The CDR3 loop spans 15 amino acids. The germline V gene encodes CDR1 SGDLS and CDR2 YYNGEE. V gave up 0 bases and J gave up 2 bases, with 11 bases separating them.

V gene TRBV28 combines with J gene TRBJ2-3, with D possibly matching TRBD2 (7 bases). In germline, CDR1 is MDHEN, CDR2 SYDVKM. The CDR3 length is 14 residues. V dropped 8 bases and J dropped 5 bases, with 17 bases sitting between them. CDR3 in DNA: TGTGCCAGCGACGAGTGGGGGGGCCAAGATACGCAGTATTTT. It encodes CASDEWGGQDTQYF.

This clone showed up just a few times. This sequence joins TRBV6-4 and TRBJ1-2; 10 nucleotides line up with TRBD1. V lost 6 bases and J lost 3; bases outside the gene matches: 4. The CDR3 length is 14 residues. Per germline, CDR1 MRHNA and CDR2 SNTAGT. Here the CDR3 DNA reads TGTGCCAGCAGCCCGACAGGGGGCGACTATGGCTACACCTTC. It yields the protein CASSPTGGDYGYTF.

Concerning this clone itself: The germline gene is not matched at one end of the junction; a read error may be the cause. The chain couples TRBV24-1 to TRBJ1-3, with TRBD1 matching over 8 bases. CDR1 and CDR2 (germline): KGHDR, SFDVKD. This CDR3 is built from 13 residues. CDR3 region: CATSDLDRGLLHF. The DNA of the CDR3 is TGTGCCACCAGTGATCTCGACAGGGGCCTCTTGCATTTT.

DNA for the CDR3: TGTGCCGCCGGGGACAGGACGAGCTCTGGGGCCAACGTCCTGACTTTC. Its protein product is CAAGDRTSSGANVLTF. This sequence joins TRBV19 and TRBJ2-6, with TRBD1 matching 8 bases. There are 16 residues in the CDR3. Unmatched junction bases numbered 9, after V lost 11 bases and J lost 0 bases. Germline lookup yields CDR1 LNHDA and CDR2 SQIVND (reference sequence).

This clone has just one count. The chain has TRBV11-2 and TRBJ2-3; TRBD1 matches 9 bases. CDR3 length: 15 residues. Losses at the gene ends were 5 bases for V and 3 bases for J; bases not matched to a gene: 6. Per the germline V gene, CDR1 is SGHAT and CDR2 is FQNNGV. The CDR3 loop reads CASSPRDRDTDTQYF. In DNA form, the CDR3 reads TGTGCCAGCAGCCCCCGGGACAGGGATACAGATACGCAGTATTTT.